This T cell receptor (beta chain) was recovered during a study of regulatory T cells in long-lasting Graves disease. With respect to this clonotype: Its antigen is unidentified.

CDR1 SGHRS and CDR2 YFSETQ come from the germline V gene. Trimming pared 0 bases from V and 3 bases from J, leaving 7 bases between. The CDR3 has 14 amino acids. Time point in this sample: persistent/refractory GD, antithyroid drugs over 5 years with positive TRAb. From PBMCs, RNA was extracted and then used to make the TCR library. Investigators prepared the TCR beta libraries by applying iRepertoire HTBI primers and Arm-PCR of CDR3 regions. TCRdb called the multiplex PCR reads again in MiXCR, with one record for every CDR3 protein. The sample consists of roughly 450,000 distinct CDR3 sequences, around 21% of them appearing once. General study results and limits: TRBV28, TRBJ1-2 and TRBJ2-5 emerged as the favored segments in persistent disease.

This sequence originates from a female donor with Graves disease. Material: peripheral blood mononuclear cells (PBMCs), obtained when the disease was refractory, from a patient treated with antithyroid drugs. The chain has TRBV5-1 and TRBJ2-1; a possible D gene is TRBD2 (5 bases). CDR3: CASSLAGNYNEQFF. The DNA of the CDR3 is TGCGCCAGCAGCTTGGCCGGGAACTACAATGAGCAGTTCTTC.